This TCR beta chain was documented in a study of T-cell reconstitution after alpha-beta-depleted transplantation in children (dated by TCRdb to between 2015 and 2016). Describing the broader study: T-cell immune reconstitution after TCRalphabeta/CD19-depleted allogeneic hematopoietic cell transplantation in children was quantitatively tracked in the study by means of TCR repertoire profiling. Paper-wide results and their limitations: Over the following months the frequencies of hyperexpanded clones went down, and after one year T-cell counts and TCRbeta diversity were mostly credited to newly produced T cells. In some patients, the high TCRbeta diversity seen at day 60 was put down to recipient T cells and intrathymic progenitors that had survived conditioning. Apparently early alphabetaT-cell count recovery about two months after transplant reportedly relied on only several hundred rapidly expanded clones derived from non-depleted graft cells.

The table lists this clonotype with a few counts. What antigen it recognizes has not been identified. No per-base quality is available; no much larger clone lies one base away. The V and J ends are trimmed by 3 bases and 9 bases, leaving 9 bases between them. CDR1 and CDR2, per the germline V gene, are KGHSH and LQKENI. The CDR3 measures 12 amino acids from cysteine to phenylalanine. Only the CDR3 DNA is retained, 36 bases long and in frame from the first base. Libraries were prepared through PCR. Sequenced on an Illumina HiSeq 2500. Molecular barcoding was employed in the preparation of TCR libraries, with unique molecular identifiers being used to normalize TCRbeta repertoire quantification. The public reads were run again by TCRdb, first through fastp at Q25 and then through MiXCR, and only productive beta chains were kept. Duplicate CDR3 protein sequences are folded into a single record with the most common DNA and genes. The sample yields a few hundred thousand distinct CDR3 sequences; 20% to 30% were counted once. 35% to 40% of the sample goes to the ten largest clones.

The sample's treatment or condition, from its label and the paper: allogeneic hematopoietic cell transplantation with graft depleted of TCRalphabeta T cells and CD19 B cells. TCRalphabeta/CD19-depleted allogeneic hematopoietic cell grafts were given to the transplant recipients, all of whom were children. The sequencing here drew on PBMCs, taken before TCRalphabeta/CD19-depleted stem cell transplant. The sequence derives from a boy under two years old with Wiskott-Aldrich syndrome, due to receive a stem cell transplant. Rearrangement joined TRBV18 to TRBJ2-1; a confident D gene designation cannot be given. The CDR3 has the sequence CASSPSESEQFF. In nucleotide form, the sequence is TGTGCCAGCTCACCCTCAGAGAGTGAGCAGTTCTTC. Full variable domain (CDR3 extended with the reference TRBV18 and TRBJ2-1 proteins): NAGVMQNPRHLVRRRGQEARLRCSPMKGHSHVYWYRQLPEEGLKFMVYLQKENIIDESGMPKERFSAEFPKEGPSILRIQQVVRGDSAAYFCASSPSESEQFFGPGTRLTVL.